This TCR beta chain is drawn from a study of T cells in Graves' hyperthyroidism and ophthalmopathy. Uncontrolled infection, other autoimmune disease, pregnancy or lactation led to exclusion. The CDR3 loop spans 13 amino acids. Germline CDR1 and CDR2: MNHEY and SVGEGT. V was cut by 5 bases and J by 0 bases, with 8 bases left in between. This clonotype was observed at least ten times. From RNA transcripts, TCR beta CDR3 regions were amplified. Researchers ran a first-round RT-PCR on the TCR CDR3 using the HTBI primer set. TCRdb redid the calling of the multiplex PCR reads with MiXCR, one entry per CDR3 protein. The table has approximately 600,000 distinct CDR3 sequences, 13% to 15% seen once.

The V call is TRBV6-2 or TRBV6-3, the J call TRBJ2-7, with D unclear. The receptor was isolated from a woman between 18 and 29 years old with Graves' ophthalmopathy. Input material: blood. The CDR3 reads CASSPRPSYEQYF. The DNA for the CDR3 is TGTGCCAGCAGTCCCCGGCCCTCCTACGAGCAGTACTTC.